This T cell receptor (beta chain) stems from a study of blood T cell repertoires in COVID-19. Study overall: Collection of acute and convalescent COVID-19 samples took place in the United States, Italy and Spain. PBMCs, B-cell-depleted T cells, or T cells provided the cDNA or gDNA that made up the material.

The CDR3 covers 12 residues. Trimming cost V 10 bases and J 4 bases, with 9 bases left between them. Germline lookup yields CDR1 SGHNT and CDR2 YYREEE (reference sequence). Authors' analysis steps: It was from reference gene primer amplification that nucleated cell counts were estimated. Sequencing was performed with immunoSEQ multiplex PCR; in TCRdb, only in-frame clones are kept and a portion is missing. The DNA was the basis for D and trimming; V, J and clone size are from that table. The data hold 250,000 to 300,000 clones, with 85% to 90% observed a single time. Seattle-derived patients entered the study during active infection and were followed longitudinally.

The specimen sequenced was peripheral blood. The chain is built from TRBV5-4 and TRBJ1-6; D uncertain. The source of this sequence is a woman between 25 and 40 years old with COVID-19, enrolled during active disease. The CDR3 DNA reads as TGTGCCGCAAGCCTGTATAATTCACCCCTCCACTTT. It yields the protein CAASLYNSPLHF.